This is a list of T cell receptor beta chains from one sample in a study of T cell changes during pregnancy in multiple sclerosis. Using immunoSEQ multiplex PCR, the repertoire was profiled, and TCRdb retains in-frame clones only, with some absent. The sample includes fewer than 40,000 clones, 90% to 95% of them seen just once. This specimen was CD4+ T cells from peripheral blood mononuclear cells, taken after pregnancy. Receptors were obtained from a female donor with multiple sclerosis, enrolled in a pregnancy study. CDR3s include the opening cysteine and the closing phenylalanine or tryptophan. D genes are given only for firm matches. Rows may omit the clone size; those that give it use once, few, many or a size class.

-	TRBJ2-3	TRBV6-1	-	TGTGCCAGCGGGGGGATCACAGATACGCAGTATTTT	CASGGITDTQYF
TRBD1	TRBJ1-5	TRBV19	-	TGTGCCAGTAGTAGGACAGGGATGGCCAATCAGCCCCAGCATTTT	CASSRTGMANQPQHF
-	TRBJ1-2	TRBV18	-	TGTGCCAGCTCACAGTCAGGGTTTGGTCAGAACTATGGCTACACCTTC	CASSQSGFGQNYGYTF
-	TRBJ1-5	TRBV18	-	TGTGCCAGCTCACCGTTAGTAAATCAGCCCCAGCATTTT	CASSPLVNQPQHF
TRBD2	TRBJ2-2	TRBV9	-	TGTGCCAGCAGCGTAGTAGCGGGGGAAGCCGGGGAGCTGTTTTTT	CASSVVAGEAGELFF
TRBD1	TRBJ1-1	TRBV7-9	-	TGTGCCAGCAGCACCCCGCCAGGGGGCACTGAAGCTTTCTTT	CASSTPPGGTEAFF
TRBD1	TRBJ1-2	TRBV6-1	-	TGTGCCAGCACCACCGGGGGGACAGGCATTTATGGCTACACCTTC	CASTTGGTGIYGYTF
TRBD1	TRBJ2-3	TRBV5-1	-	TGCGCCAGCAGCTCCCGGACAGGGACAGATACGCAGTATTTT	CASSSRTGTDTQYF
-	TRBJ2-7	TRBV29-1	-	TGCAGCGTTGCGGGCGGGTTTTCCTACGAGCAGTACTTC	CSVAGGFSYEQYF
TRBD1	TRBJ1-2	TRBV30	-	TGTGCCTGGACCACGACAGGGCGGTACTATGGCTACACCTTC	CAWTTTGRYYGYTF
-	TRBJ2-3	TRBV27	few	TGTGCCAGCAGTTCCTCTGGGGGGGGGCGGGCAGATACGCAGTATTTT	CASSSSGGGRADTQYF
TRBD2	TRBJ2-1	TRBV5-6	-	TGTGCCAGCAGCCCGCCTGGGAGGGGTGAGCAGTTCTTC	CASSPPGRGEQFF
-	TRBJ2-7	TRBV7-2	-	TGTGCCAGCAGGCTTTTGGGGGCCGAAGGGGAGCAGTACTTC	CASRLLGAEGEQYF
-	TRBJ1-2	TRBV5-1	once	TGCGCCAGCAGCTCAGACCGGGACTACACCTTC	CASSSDRDYTF
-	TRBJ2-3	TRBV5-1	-	TGCGCCAGCAGCTTGAGACTACTCGGCACAGATACGCAGTATTTT	CASSLRLLGTDTQYF
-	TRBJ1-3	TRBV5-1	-	TGCGCCAGCAGCGACAGTTCTGGAAACACCATATATTTT	CASSDSSGNTIYF
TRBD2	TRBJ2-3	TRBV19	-	TGTGCCAGTAGTCCCGGGACTAGCCCAGATACGCAGTATTTT	CASSPGTSPDTQYF
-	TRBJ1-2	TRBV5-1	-	TGCGCCAGCAGCTTGTATTCCGGGTTTTTGAACTATGGCTACACCTTC	CASSLYSGFLNYGYTF
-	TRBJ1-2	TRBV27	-	TGTGCCAGCAGTTTAGACGGGGGGACATCTTATGGCTACACCTTC	CASSLDGGTSYGYTF
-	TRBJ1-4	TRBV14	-	TGTGCCAGCAGCCGTCGGGGGTCTGAAAAACTGTTTTTT	CASSRRGSEKLFF
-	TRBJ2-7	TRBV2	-	TGTGCCAGCACCTGGGGGAGGCCCAGCTCCTACGAGCAGTACTTC	CASTWGRPSSYEQYF
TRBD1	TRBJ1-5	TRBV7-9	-	TGTGCCAGCAGCTTAGGGACAGGGGGCAACATTCAGCCCCAGCATTTT	CASSLGTGGNIQPQHF
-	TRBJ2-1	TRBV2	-	TGTGCCAGCAGTGTCATGTGGGGGGCCTACAATGAGCAGTTCTTC	CASSVMWGAYNEQFF
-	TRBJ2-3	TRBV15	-	TGTGCCACCAGCAGAGATCGTGCAGGGGTGAGCGCAGATACGCAGTATTTT	CATSRDRAGVSADTQYF
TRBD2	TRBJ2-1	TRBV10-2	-	TGCGCCACCCGGAGTAGCGGGGACTACAATGAGCAGTTCTTC	CATRSSGDYNEQFF
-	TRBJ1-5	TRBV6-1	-	TGTGCCAGCACGGGGGACTCAAGCAATCAGCCCCAGCATTTT	CASTGDSSNQPQHF
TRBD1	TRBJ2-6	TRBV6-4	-	TGTGCCAGCAGTGACACAGGGGCGGGGGCCAACGTCCTGACTTTC	CASSDTGAGANVLTF
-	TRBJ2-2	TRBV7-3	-	TGTGCCAGCAGCGGGGGGAAGAACACCGGGGAGCTGTTTTTT	CASSGGKNTGELFF
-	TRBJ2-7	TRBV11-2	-	TGTGCCAGCAGCCCCATAAGGGGGGGGCGGGGGTCCTACGAGCAGTACTTC	CASSPIRGGRGSYEQYF
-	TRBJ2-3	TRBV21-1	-	TGTGCCAGCAGCGCCCGTGGGCGGGGGGTCACAGATACGCAGTATTTT	CASSARGRGVTDTQYF
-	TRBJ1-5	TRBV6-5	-	TGTGCCAGCAGACGGGACAAGGCCAGGGATCAGCCCCAGCATTTT	CASRRDKARDQPQHF
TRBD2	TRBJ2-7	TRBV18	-	TGTGCCAGCTCCGCGCGGGGGGGGGCTAGCTCCTACGAGCAGTACTTC	CASSARGGASSYEQYF
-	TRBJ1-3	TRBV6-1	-	TGTGCCAGCAGTGAATTCGGGGGGCGAAACACCATATATTTT	CASSEFGGRNTIYF
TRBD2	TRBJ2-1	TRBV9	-	TGTGCCAGCAGCGTGGTGGGACTAGCGGGGGAAAATGAGCAGTTCTTC	CASSVVGLAGENEQFF
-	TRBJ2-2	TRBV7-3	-	TGTGCCTCACGCCAGTCCACCGGGGAGCTGTTTTTT	CASRQSTGELFF
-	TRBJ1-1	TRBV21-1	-	TGTGCCAGCAGCAAACCCTATCCGGAGGGCCGGGGTACTGAAGCTTTCTTT	CASSKPYPEGRGTEAFF
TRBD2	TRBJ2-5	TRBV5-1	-	TGCGCCAGCAGCTCGGGTTTAGCGGGGCCTCAAGAGACCCAGTACTTC	CASSSGLAGPQETQYF
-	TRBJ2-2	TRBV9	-	TGTGCCAGCAGCGTTGAGGGTCCCAGTGTCGGGGAGCTGTTTTTT	CASSVEGPSVGELFF
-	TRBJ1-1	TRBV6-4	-	TGTGCCAGCTCGAACGTGGCGGGCACTGAAGCTTTCTTT	CASSNVAGTEAFF
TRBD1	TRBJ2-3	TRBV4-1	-	TGCGCCAGCAACCTACAGGGGTCAAAAGATACGCAGTATTTT	CASNLQGSKDTQYF
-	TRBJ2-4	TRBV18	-	TGTGCCAGCTCACCACCGGGGCAGGCCCTTCTAGCCAAAAACATTCAGTACTTC	CASSPPGQALLAKNIQYF
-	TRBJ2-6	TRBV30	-	TGTGCCCTCCCTAGCTCTGGGGCCAACGTCCTGACTTTC	CALPSSGANVLTF
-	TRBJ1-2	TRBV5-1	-	TGCGCCAGCAGCTTGGGATTCGGGGGGGATGGCTACACCTTC	CASSLGFGGDGYTF
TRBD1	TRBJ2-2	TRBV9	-	TGTGCCAGCAGCGTAGGCGGGACAGGGGTTGTCGGGGAGCTGTTTTTT	CASSVGGTGVVGELFF
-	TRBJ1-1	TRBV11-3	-	TGTGCCAGCAGCCCCCTTACAGGAAACACTGAAGCTTTCTTT	CASSPLTGNTEAFF
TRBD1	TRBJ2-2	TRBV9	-	TGTGCCAGCAGCCCACCGGGACAGGGTGGCACCGGGGAGCTGTTTTTT	CASSPPGQGGTGELFF
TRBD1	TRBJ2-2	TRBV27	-	TGTGCCAGCAGTCACGACAGGGAGAGAACCGGGGAGCTGTTTTTT	CASSHDRERTGELFF
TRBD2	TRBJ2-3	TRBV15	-	TGTGCCACCAGCAGAGCCGCGGGGGGGCCAGATACGCAGTATTTT	CATSRAAGGPDTQYF